The T cell receptor beta chain described here comes from a study of cytomegalovirus exposure and HLA in healthy donors. Study-wide points: Data from an earlier analysis indicated that most TCR beta V segments were productive either about 87% or about 30% of the time.

About this clone itself: Its antigen is not identified.

Per germline, CDR1 MDHEN and CDR2 SYDVKM. The CDR3 length is 14 residues. V was clipped by 4 bases and J by 6 bases, with 10 bases between them. It was with 60 Vbeta and 13 Jbeta primers that the PCR ran. Sequenced by immunoSEQ multiplex PCR; TCRdb stores in-frame clones only, minus some. The sample holds around 150,000 clones, more than 70% seen once. Specimen: PBMCs. This TCR derives from a man aged 50 to 60 in good health and CMV-seropositive. This chain links TRBV28 with TRBJ1-6; D perhaps matches TRBD1 (5 bases). In nucleotides, the CDR3 is TGTGCCAGCAGTTCAGCAGGGCTTAATTCACCCCTCCACTTT. Amino acid sequence: CASSSAGLNSPLHF.